These T cell receptor beta chains were read from a single sample in a study of cytomegalovirus exposure and HLA in healthy donors. TCRdb keeps only in-frame clones here, not all; method: immunoSEQ multiplex PCR. Among 130,000 or so clones listed, approximately 67% were seen once. The sequenced material came from PBMCs. These TCRs come from a man aged 18 to 30 in good health and CMV-seronegative. The CDR3 runs from the conserved cysteine through the conserved F or W. D genes are given only for firm matches. Clone size appears in some rows only: once, few, many, or a class for an expanded clone.

v_gene	d_gene	abundance	j_gene	CDR3nt	CDR3aa
TRBV7-8	-	-	TRBJ1-1	TGTGCCAGCAGCCCCCGGTGGGGGGGATCTACTGAAGCTTTCTTT	CASSPRWGGSTEAFF
TRBV10-2	-	-	TRBJ2-5	TGCGCCAGCAGTGAACGACAGATACAAGAGACCCAGTACTTC	CASSERQIQETQYF
TRBV29-1	TRBD1	-	TRBJ1-5	TGCAGCGTGAGCGAAAGGACAGGGAGTCGGCAGCCCCAGCATTTT	CSVSERTGSRQPQHF
TRBV6-5	-	-	TRBJ2-3	TGTGCCAGCAGTTATCCGGGCACAGATACGCAGTATTTT	CASSYPGTDTQYF
TRBV5-4	-	-	TRBJ2-5	TGTGCCAGCAGCTTGTTGCCGAGGGAGACCCAGTACTTC	CASSLLPRETQYF
TRBV6-4	-	few	TRBJ2-3	TGTGCCAGCAGTCAAGGACGGGGGGCCAACGTAGGCACAGATACGCAGTATTTT	CASSQGRGANVGTDTQYF
TRBV2	TRBD1	-	TRBJ1-5	TGTGCCAGCCTAGCTACAGGGGGCCTTAATCAGCCCCAGCATTTT	CASLATGGLNQPQHF
TRBV9	TRBD2	-	TRBJ2-7	TGTGCCAGCAGCGGGTCCAGAGGACTAGCGGGAGAGTACCTCTACGAGCAGTACTTC	CASSGSRGLAGEYLYEQYF
TRBV9	TRBD1	-	TRBJ2-1	TGTGCCAGCAGCGTAGGCCTGGGACAGGGGGCGCAAAATGAGCAGTTCTTC	CASSVGLGQGAQNEQFF
TRBV12-2	-	few	TRBJ2-1	TGTGCAAGTCGCTTTACTAGCGGAACCTACAATGAGCAGTTCTTC	CASRFTSGTYNEQFF
TRBV7-3	TRBD1	-	TRBJ2-3	TGTGCCAGCAGTCTTGGACAGGGGAGAGCTTCTAGCACAGATACGCAGTATTTT	CASSLGQGRASSTDTQYF
TRBV18	TRBD1	-	TRBJ1-2	TGTGCCAGCTCATCCTGGACAGGGCGCGACTATGGCTACACCTTC	CASSSWTGRDYGYTF
TRBV6-1	TRBD1	-	TRBJ1-5	TGTGCCGGGGGTGACAGGGTTCATAGCAATCAGCCCCAGCATTTT	CAGGDRVHSNQPQHF
TRBV5-6	-	-	TRBJ2-5	TGTGCCAGCAGCTTGTCCAGTCAAGAGACCCAGTACTTC	CASSLSSQETQYF
TRBV5-1	TRBD1	-	TRBJ2-6	TGCGCCAGTGGGGACAGACTATCCGGGGCCAACGTCCTGACTTTC	CASGDRLSGANVLTF
TRBV4-2	-	-	TRBJ2-5	TGTGCCAGCAGCCCATCCGGGGAGAATCAAGAGACCCAGTACTTC	CASSPSGENQETQYF
TRBV11-2	TRBD1	-	TRBJ1-1	TGTGCCAGCAGCTACGTACAGGGGGCGCGGACTGAAGCTTTCTTT	CASSYVQGARTEAFF
TRBV7-8	-	-	TRBJ2-7	TGTGCCAGCAGCGAAGAATCAGGGGTTAAGTACTTC	CASSEESGVKYF
TRBV7-9	-	few	TRBJ1-3	TGTGCCAGCAGCTCAACTACCCGACCACGGGGTTCTGGAAACACCATATATTTT	CASSSTTRPRGSGNTIYF
TRBV7-2	-	-	TRBJ2-1	TGTGCCAGCAGCTTAGGAATCGGGGTGCCCTACAATGAGCAGTTCTTC	CASSLGIGVPYNEQFF
TRBV11-2	-	few	TRBJ2-3	TGTGCCAGCAGCTTGTCATCGGTCACAGATACGCAGTATTTT	CASSLSSVTDTQYF
TRBV4-1	-	-	TRBJ2-3	TGCGCCAGCAGCCAAGAATCCAGGGCTACAGATACGCAGTATTTT	CASSQESRATDTQYF
TRBV4-2	-	-	TRBJ2-3	TGTGCCAGCAGCCAAGATTTGAGGGGGGGTCATGTTACGCAGTATTTT	CASSQDLRGGHVTQYF
TRBV5-4	TRBD2	-	TRBJ2-1	TGTGCCAGCAGCTTAGGGACTAGCGGAATAAGAAACAATGAGCAGTTCTTC	CASSLGTSGIRNNEQFF
TRBV27	TRBD2	few	TRBJ2-1	TGTGCCAGCAGTCGAGCTACCGGACTAGCGGCCTACAATGAGCAGTTCTTC	CASSRATGLAAYNEQFF
TRBV29-1	TRBD2	few	TRBJ2-5	TGCAGCGTTGAATTTGGCGGGGGTGAGACCCAGTACTTC	CSVEFGGGETQYF
TRBV5-1	-	-	TRBJ1-1	TGCGCCAGCAGCCAAGGAGCGGGGTTTAACACTGAAGCTTTCTTT	CASSQGAGFNTEAFF
TRBV9	TRBD2	-	TRBJ2-3	TGTGCCAGCAGCGTAGATTTATCCGGGAGGGCGGATACGCAGTATTTT	CASSVDLSGRADTQYF
TRBV10-3	TRBD1	-	TRBJ2-7	TGTGCCATCAGTGAGGACAGGGTCCACGAGCAGTACTTC	CAISEDRVHEQYF
TRBV7-2	-	-	TRBJ2-7	TGTGCCAGCAGCTACGGGACAATCTCCTACGAGCAGTACTTC	CASSYGTISYEQYF
TRBV5-8	-	once	TRBJ2-7	TGTGCCAGCAGCTTGGTTGGTCGGTACGAGCAGTACTTC	CASSLVGRYEQYF
TRBV7-9	TRBD1	once	TRBJ2-7	TGTGCCAGCAGCCATAAGGTAGGACAGGGGGCCTCCTACGAGCAGTACTTC	CASSHKVGQGASYEQYF
TRBV27	-	-	TRBJ2-2	TGTGCCGCTGCCGACAGAGTCCCCGGGGAGCTGTTTTTT	CAAADRVPGELFF
TRBV28	-	-	TRBJ1-2	TGTGCCAGCAGTTTCGAGGAAATCTGGGGCTACACCTTC	CASSFEEIWGYTF
TRBV28	-	-	TRBJ2-1	TGTGCCAGCAGCCATCGGTGGGCTGAGCAGTTCTTC	CASSHRWAEQFF
TRBV7-9	-	-	TRBJ2-1	TGTGCCAGCAGCTTAAGTAGGGGTGATGAGCAGTTCTTC	CASSLSRGDEQFF
TRBV6-6	TRBD1	-	TRBJ2-7	TGTGCCAGCGGCGGGACAGGGTCCCACGAGCAGTACTTC	CASGGTGSHEQYF
TRBV29-1	TRBD1	-	TRBJ1-1	TGCAGCGTTGGGGTCCCCAGGGGGCTAAACACTGAAGCTTTCTTT	CSVGVPRGLNTEAFF
TRBV30	-	few	TRBJ1-6	TGTGCCTGGAGTCAACAGGTATCATATTCACCCCTCCACTTT	CAWSQQVSYSPLHF
TRBV6-5	-	-	TRBJ1-4	TGTGCCAGCAGTTACCTAGCCAGAGAAAAACTGTTTTTT	CASSYLAREKLFF
TRBV7-9	-	-	TRBJ2-7	TGTGCCAGCAGCTCATCCGGGACAAAGGGCTACGAGCAGTACTTC	CASSSSGTKGYEQYF
TRBV5-1	-	-	TRBJ2-3	TGCGCCAGCAATCGCGGGCCAAGCACAGATACGCAGTATTTT	CASNRGPSTDTQYF
TRBV30	-	-	TRBJ2-1	TGTGCCTGGAGCAGGTCCGACAATGAGCAGTTCTTC	CAWSRSDNEQFF
TRBV19	TRBD2	once	TRBJ2-3	TGTGCCAGTAGAAGAGGTCTAGCGGGGACCACAGATACGCAGTATTTT	CASRRGLAGTTDTQYF
TRBV10-1	-	-	TRBJ2-7	TGCGCCAGCTCTCGGGACTCCTCTCCCTACGAGCAGTACTTC	CASSRDSSPYEQYF
TRBV10-3	TRBD1	few	TRBJ2-7	TGTGCCATCAGTGGACAGGGTTTCTACGAGCAGTACTTC	CAISGQGFYEQYF
TRBV5-6	TRBD2	-	TRBJ2-3	TGTGCCAGCAGCTTGGGGGTGGGACTAGCGGATACAGATACGCAGTATTTT	CASSLGVGLADTDTQYF
TRBV6-1	TRBD1	medium-sized	TRBJ1-1	TGTGCCAGCAGTGAAGAAGGGACAGGGGGCACTGAAGCTTTCTTT	CASSEEGTGGTEAFF
TRBV19	-	-	TRBJ1-1	TGTGCCAGTAGTATCACGGGGGAGGGCACTGAAGCTTTCTTT	CASSITGEGTEAFF
TRBV11-2	-	-	TRBJ2-5	TGTGCCAGCAGCTCCCCCGACTACAAAGAGACCCAGTACTTC	CASSSPDYKETQYF
TRBV4-3	TRBD2	-	TRBJ2-3	TGCGCCAGCAGCCTCGGCTCTCTAGCGGGAGTAACAGATACGCAGTATTTT	CASSLGSLAGVTDTQYF
TRBV6-5	-	-	TRBJ1-2	TGTGCCAGCAGTTCACTCGTAGAAAACTATGGCTACCCCTTC	CASSSLVENYGYPF
TRBV30	-	-	TRBJ2-1	TGTGCCTGGGGAGAAAATGAGCAGTTCTTC	CAWGENEQFF